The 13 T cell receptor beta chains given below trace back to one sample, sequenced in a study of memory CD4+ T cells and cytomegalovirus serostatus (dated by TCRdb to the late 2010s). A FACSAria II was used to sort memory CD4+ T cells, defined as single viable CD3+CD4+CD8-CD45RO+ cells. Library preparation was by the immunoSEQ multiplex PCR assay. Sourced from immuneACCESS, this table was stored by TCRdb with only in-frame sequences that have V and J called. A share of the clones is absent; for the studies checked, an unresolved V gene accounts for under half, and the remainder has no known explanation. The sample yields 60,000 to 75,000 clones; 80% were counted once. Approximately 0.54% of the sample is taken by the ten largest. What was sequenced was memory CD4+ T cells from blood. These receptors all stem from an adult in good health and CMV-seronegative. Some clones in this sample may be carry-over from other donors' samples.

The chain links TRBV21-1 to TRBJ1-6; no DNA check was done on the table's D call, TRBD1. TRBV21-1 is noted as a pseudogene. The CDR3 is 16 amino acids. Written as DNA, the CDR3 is TGTGCCAGCAGCCCCGCCAGGGGGGTGGCAGATTCACCCCTCCACTTT. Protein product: CASSPARGVADSPLHF.

CDR3 region: CASSFSYNEQFF. CDR3 coding DNA: TGTGCCAGCAGCTTTAGTTACAATGAGCAGTTCTTC. The J gene is TRBJ2-1, the V gene TRBV7-9; no clear D gene. The length of the CDR3 is 12 residues. V lost 3 bases to trimming and J lost 4 bases, with 4 bases between them. Germline V CDR1 and CDR2: SEHNR, FQNEAQ (reference sequence).

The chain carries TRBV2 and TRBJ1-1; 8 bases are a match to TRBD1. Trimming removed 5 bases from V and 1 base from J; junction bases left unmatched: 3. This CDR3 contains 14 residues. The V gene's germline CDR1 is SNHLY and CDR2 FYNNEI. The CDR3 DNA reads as TGTGCCAGCAGTTCCCAGGGGGCGAACACTGAAGCTTTCTTT. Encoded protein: CASSSQGANTEAFF. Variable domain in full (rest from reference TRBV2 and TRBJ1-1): EPEVTQTPSHQVTQMGQEVILRCVPISNHLYFYWYRQILGQKVEFLVSFYNNEISEKSEIFDDQFSVERPDGSNFTLKIRSTKLEDSAMYFCASSSQGANTEAFFGQGTRLTVV.

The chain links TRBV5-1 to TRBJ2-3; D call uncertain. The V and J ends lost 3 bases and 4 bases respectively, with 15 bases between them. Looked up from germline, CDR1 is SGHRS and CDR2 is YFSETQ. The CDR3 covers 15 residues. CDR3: CASSSFPGNADTQYF. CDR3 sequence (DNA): TGCGCCAGCAGCTCGTTCCCCGGAAATGCAGATACGCAGTATTTT.

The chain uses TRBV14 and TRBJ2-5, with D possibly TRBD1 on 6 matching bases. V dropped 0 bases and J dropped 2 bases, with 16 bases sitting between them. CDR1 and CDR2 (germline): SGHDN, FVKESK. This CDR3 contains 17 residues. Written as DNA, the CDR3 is TGTGCCAGCAGCCAAGATCGTTGGACAAGGGGGCAAGAGACCCAGTACTTC. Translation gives CASSQDRWTRGQETQYF.

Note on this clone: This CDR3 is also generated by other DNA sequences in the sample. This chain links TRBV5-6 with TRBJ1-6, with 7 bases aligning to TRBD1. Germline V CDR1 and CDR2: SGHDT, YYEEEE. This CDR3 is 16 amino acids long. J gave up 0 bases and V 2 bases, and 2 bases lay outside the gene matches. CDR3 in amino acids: CASSFPGGSYNSPLHF. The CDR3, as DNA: TGTGCCAGCAGCTTCCCAGGGGGCTCCTATAATTCACCCCTCCACTTT.

The CDR3 bases are TGTGCCAGCAGCAGGGTCATCTCTGGAAACACCATATATTTT. As protein: CASSRVISGNTIYF. The chain uses TRBV7-9 and TRBJ1-3; D unresolved. Germline CDR1 and CDR2: SEHNR and FQNEAQ (reference sequence). V lost 5 bases and J 0 bases, leaving 8 bases between the germline ends. There are 14 residues in the CDR3.

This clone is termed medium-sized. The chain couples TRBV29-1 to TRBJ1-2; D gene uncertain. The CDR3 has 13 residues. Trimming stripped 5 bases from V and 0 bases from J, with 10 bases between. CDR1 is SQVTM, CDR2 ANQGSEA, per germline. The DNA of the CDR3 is TGCAGCGTTTTTATTGCAACTAACTATGGCTACACCTTC. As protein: CSVFIATNYGYTF.

The DNA of the CDR3 is TGTGCCAGCAGCTTAGCGCGACAGCTACAAGAGACCCAGTACTTC. Protein: CASSLARQLQETQYF. The gene calls are TRBV7-8 and TRBJ2-5; the D gene is possibly TRBD1 (5 bases). The V gene's germline CDR1 is SGHVS and CDR2 FQNEAQ. The CDR3 consists of 15 residues. Trimming pared 0 bases from V and 2 bases from J, leaving 10 bases between.

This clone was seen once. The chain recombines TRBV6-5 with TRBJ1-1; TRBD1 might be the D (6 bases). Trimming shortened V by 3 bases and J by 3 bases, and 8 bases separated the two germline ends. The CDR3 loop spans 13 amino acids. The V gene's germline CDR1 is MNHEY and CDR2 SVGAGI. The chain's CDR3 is CASSYNRDTEAFF. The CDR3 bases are TGTGCCAGCAGTTATAACAGGGACACTGAAGCTTTCTTT.

CDR3 in amino acids: CASSLRVYGYTF. DNA of the CDR3: TGTGCCAGCAGCTTAAGGGTCTATGGCTACACCTTC. This sequence joins TRBV7-9 and TRBJ1-2; D unclear. This CDR3 comprises 12 residues. Germline V gives CDR1 SEHNR, CDR2 FQNEAQ (reference sequence). V dropped 2 bases and J dropped 4 bases, with 5 bases sitting between them.

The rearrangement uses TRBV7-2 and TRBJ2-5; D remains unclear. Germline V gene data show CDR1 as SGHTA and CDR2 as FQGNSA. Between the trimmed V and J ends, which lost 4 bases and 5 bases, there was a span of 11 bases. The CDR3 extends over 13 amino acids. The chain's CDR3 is CASSYRPGETQYF. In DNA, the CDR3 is TGTGCCAGCAGCTATCGCCCCGGGGAGACCCAGTACTTC.

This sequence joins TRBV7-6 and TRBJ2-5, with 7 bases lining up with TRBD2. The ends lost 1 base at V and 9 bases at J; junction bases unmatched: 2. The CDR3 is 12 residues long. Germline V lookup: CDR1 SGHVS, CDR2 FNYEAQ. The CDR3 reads CASSLGGRAQYF. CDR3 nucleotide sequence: TGTGCCAGCAGCTTAGGGGGGAGGGCCCAGTACTTC.